The sequence of this T cell receptor (beta chain) was determined in a study of shared clonotypes between healthy human individuals. Study background: CD4 naive cells filled three plates per donor, CD4 memory three, CD8 naive two and CD8 memory one.

Naive CD8 cells lacked CD45RO, underwent positive selection for CCR7 and left out terminally differentiated effector memory CD45RA+ cells. All participating donors were Caucasian adults from Nashville, Tennessee. CDR3 length: 16 amino acids. The trim removed 7 bases at V and 3 bases at J, leaving 6 bases unmatched. Germline CDR1 and CDR2: MNHNY and SVGAGI (reference sequence). Sequenced by immunoSEQ multiplex PCR; TCRdb stores in-frame clones only, minus some. The sample records 660,000 or so clones, about 95% being singletons. J is TRBJ2-2 and V is TRBV6-6; 12 bases align to TRBD2. Sequenced input: naive CD8+ T cells sorted from blood. The clonotype comes from a woman aged 25-40 years in good health. The CDR3 here is CASTYGLAGHTGELFF. CDR3 coding DNA: TGTGCCAGCACCTACGGACTAGCGGGGCACACCGGGGAGCTGTTTTTT.